Below, 8 T cell receptor beta chains from the same sample are listed, as sequenced in a study of shared clonotypes between healthy human individuals. The protocol was immunoSEQ multiplex PCR, while the TCRdb copy is restricted to in-frame clones and leaves out a portion. The sample lists roughly 680,000 clones; around 70% were seen once. Source material: memory CD4+ T cells sorted from blood. The subset denotes: CD45RA-negative fraction. The receptors stem from a woman aged 25 to 39 in good health.

This chain joins TRBV11-1 and TRBJ2-3; the D is unclear. The germline V gene has CDR1 SGHAT and CDR2 FQDESV (reference sequence). The CDR3 contains 11 residues. V lost 5 bases, J lost 6 bases, and 6 bases lay in between. Here the CDR3 reads CASSNHDTQYF. CDR3 coding DNA: TGTGCCAGCAGCAATCATGATACGCAGTATTTT.

This rearrangement joins TRBV9 to TRBJ2-1; D remains unclear. The V gene lost 0 bases and the J gene lost 7 bases, with 8 bases spanning the gap. In germline, CDR1 is SGDLS, CDR2 YYNGEE. The CDR3 totals 13 residues. The CDR3 spells CASSVGFTNEQFF. In nucleotides, the CDR3 is TGTGCCAGCAGCGTAGGATTTACTAATGAGCAGTTCTTC.

This clone was recorded a few times. This rearrangement joins TRBV14 to TRBJ2-1; perhaps TRBD1 as D (6 bases). Germline loops: CDR1 SGHDN, CDR2 FVKESK. V was clipped by 1 base and J by 8 bases, with 12 bases between them. There are 14 residues in the CDR3. CDR3 nucleotide sequence: TGTGCCAGCAGCCAAGTTTGGGACACAGATGAGCAGTTCTTC. Encoded protein: CASSQVWDTDEQFF.

The genes are TRBV13 and TRBJ2-7; 9 bases match TRBD2. CDR1 and CDR2 from the germline V gene are PRHDT and FYEKMQ (reference sequence). The V gene end was trimmed by 5 bases and the J gene end by 3 bases; junction bases not matched to a gene: 20. The CDR3 covers 19 residues. CDR3 bases: TGTGCCAGCAGCCCTAGCGGTGGGGCTAGCGGGACCAGCCGCTACGAGCAGTACTTC. Residues: CASSPSGGASGTSRYEQYF.

The V and J genes are TRBV11-3 and TRBJ2-6; D remains unclear. Trimming left V 8 bases short and J 3 bases short, with 23 bases between. CDR1 SGHNT and CDR2 YENEEA come from the germline V gene. This CDR3 has 18 residues. The CDR3 is CASPPPAPQAVGANVLTF. CDR3 sequence (DNA): TGTGCCAGCCCTCCCCCGGCCCCCCAAGCTGTTGGGGCCAACGTCCTGACTTTC.

CDR3 DNA sequence: TGTGCCAGCAGCCCTCACCTTAGGAAAAGGGGAGGTTACACTGAAGCTTTCTTT. Translated, it gives CASSPHLRKRGGYTEAFF. The chain carries TRBV5-5 and TRBJ1-1; weak D call: TRBD1 (5 bases). The germline V and J ends were trimmed by 4 bases and 3 bases, with 25 bases remaining between them. This CDR3 spans 18 amino acids. The V gene's germline CDR1 is SGHKS and CDR2 YYEKEE (reference sequence). Based on the CDR3 plus reference TRBV5-5 and TRBJ1-1, the full variable domain is DAGVTQSPTHLIKTRGQQVTLRCSPISGHKSVSWYQQVLGQGPQFIFQYYEKEERGRGNFPDRFSARQFPNYSSELNVNALLLGDSALYLCASSPHLRKRGGYTEAFFGQGTRLTVV.

The CDR3 sequence: CASSQEFTSATYEQYF. CDR3 DNA sequence: TGCGCCAGCAGCCAAGAATTTACTAGCGCAACCTACGAGCAGTACTTC. The J gene is TRBJ2-7, the V gene TRBV4-1; 7 nucleotides line up with TRBD2. The CDR3 covers 16 residues. Losses at the gene ends were 0 bases for V and 2 bases for J; bases not matched to a gene: 7. Germline V gene sequence: CDR1 MGHRA, CDR2 YSYEKL.

V and J are TRBV11-2 and TRBJ2-7; tentative D call: TRBD2 (6 bases). Germline-derived CDR1 and CDR2 are SGHAT and FQNNGV. With 5 bases removed from V and 3 bases from J, the gap between germline ends came to 11 bases. This CDR3 is 13 amino acids long. CDR3: CASSRVEGYEQYF. The CDR3 nucleotides read TGTGCCAGCAGCCGGGTGGAGGGCTACGAGCAGTACTTC.